This section outlines one TCR beta chain sequence together with its context. The data were obtained in a study of blood T cell repertoires in COVID-19. The wider study: PBMCs, B-cell-depleted T cells, or T cells provided the cDNA or gDNA that made up the material.

Assay used: immunoSEQ multiplex PCR; TCRdb lists only in-frame clones, some missing. The table includes roughly 150,000 clones, about 77% detected once. Germline assignment: CDR1 SGHRS and CDR2 YFSETQ. Unmatched junction bases numbered 4, after V lost 4 bases and J lost 0 bases. This CDR3 has 16 residues. What was sequenced was peripheral blood. The chain carries TRBV5-1 and TRBJ2-3, with 11 bases lining up with TRBD2. The clonotype was recovered from a man aged 55 to 69 with acute or convalescent COVID-19. CDR3 amino acids: CASSPRTSGSTDTQYF. The CDR3 DNA follows: TGCGCCAGCAGCCCCCGGACTAGCGGGAGCACAGATACGCAGTATTTT.